Below, one T cell receptor beta chain is given with its context. Ten or more counts support this clonotype. What antigen it recognizes has not been identified. The input lacks base qualities; no much larger clone sits a single base away. The data were taken from a study of response to subunit inactivated influenza vaccine (dated by TCRdb to the late 2010s). Regarding the study in general: To follow how T cells responded to a trivalent subunit inactivated influenza vaccine, the researchers relied on deep quantitative profiling of the T cell receptor repertoire.

General study outcomes and caveats: The authors proposed that each seasonal influenza vaccination may bring in only a limited number of new T cells.

CDR3 length: 14 amino acids, cysteine to phenylalanine. The sequence is cut down to CDR3 DNA, 42 bases in frame from base 1. At the junction V is shortened by 5 bases and J by 4 bases, with 14 bases in between. Reading the germline V gene (reference sequence) gives CDR1 MNHEY and CDR2 SMNVEV. Library creation used RT-PCR. Data came from an Illumina HiSeq 2500. TCRdb reworked the public reads: Q25 trimming with fastp, MiXCR clone assembly, productive beta chains retained. Each entry merges the rows of one CDR3 protein and shows their most common DNA and genes. Within this sample are some 540,000 distinct CDR3 sequences, with 20% to 25% of them counted one time only. The top ten clones comprise under 3.5% of the sample. These same records also appear under a second study, on T cells expressing NK-cell markers. Per that second paper: The TCR beta cDNA libraries were made using 5'RACE template switching, a step that added both a universal primer site and unique molecular identifiers. Three sorted T-cell subsets (CD3+CD56+NKG2C+, CD3+CD56+NKG2C- and CD3+CD56-NKG2C+) from fewer than 10 donors had their TCR beta-chain repertoires profiled. Seven of the eight sequenced donors were HCMV-seropositive and one was HCMV-seronegative. To restrict sorting to alphabetaTCR-expressing T cells, an anti-gammadeltaTCR antibody was added in several experiments. In six donors, the dominant CD3+CD56+NKG2C+ clonotypes were among the top 10 CD8+ clonotypes and accounted for about 1.0-7.0% of CD8+ T cells. Those dominant clonotypes were again the most abundant among CD3+CD56-NKG2C+ cells in several donors, at roughly 28.3-60.1%. Whether the expanded NKG2C-expressing T cell clones were specific for HCMV antigens remained unclear. The eight sequenced donors were randomly selected healthy volunteers, three men and five women. A commercial ELISA kit detecting HCMV-specific IgG in serum was used to determine HCMV serostatus. Peripheral blood mononuclear cells were isolated from blood by Ficoll density gradient centrifugation. CD4+ and CD8+ T cells were isolated from PBMC by magnetic immunoseparation with Miltenyi isolation kits. Priming for cDNA synthesis came from the TCR beta constant segment, and two successive PCR amplification steps followed. Libraries were sequenced as 2 x 150 bp reads on Illumina HiSeq 2000/2500, MiSeq or NextSeq. MIGEC was used to demultiplex reads and group the reads by UMI, and MiTCR was used to assemble and quantify clonotypes. To remove erroneous sequences, TCR cDNA sequences were retained only when supported by two or more reads. The tcR package was used for downstream repertoire analysis, and clonotypes were matched between fractions using CDR3 nucleotide sequence together with V segment. VDJmatch was used to annotate antigen specificity against VDJdb, with one amino acid substitution allowed in CDR3.

In this chain, TRBV27 is recombined with TRBJ2-5; the D gene is perhaps TRBD1 or TRBD2, each of them matching over 5 bases. The sequence came from a man aged 45 to 65 who received an inactivated influenza vaccine. Donor details come from another sample of the same person, matched by shared clones. Sequences were derived from CD4+ T cells sorted from PBMCs, sampled roughly 13 days after vaccination. The CDR3 protein is CASSLQGRRETQYF. The nucleotides read TGTGCCAGCAGTCTCCAGGGACGGAGAGAGACCCAGTACTTC.